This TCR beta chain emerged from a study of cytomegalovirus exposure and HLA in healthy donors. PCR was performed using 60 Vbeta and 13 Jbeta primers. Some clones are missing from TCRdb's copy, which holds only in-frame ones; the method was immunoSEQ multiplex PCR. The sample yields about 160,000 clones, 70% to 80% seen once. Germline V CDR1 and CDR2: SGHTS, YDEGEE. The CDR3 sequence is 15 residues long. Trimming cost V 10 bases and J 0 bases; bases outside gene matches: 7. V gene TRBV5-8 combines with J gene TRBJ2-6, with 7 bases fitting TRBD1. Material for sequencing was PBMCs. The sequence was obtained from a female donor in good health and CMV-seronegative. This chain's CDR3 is CAGGQEPSGANVLTF. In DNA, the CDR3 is TGTGCCGGAGGACAGGAGCCCTCTGGGGCCAACGTCCTGACTTTC.